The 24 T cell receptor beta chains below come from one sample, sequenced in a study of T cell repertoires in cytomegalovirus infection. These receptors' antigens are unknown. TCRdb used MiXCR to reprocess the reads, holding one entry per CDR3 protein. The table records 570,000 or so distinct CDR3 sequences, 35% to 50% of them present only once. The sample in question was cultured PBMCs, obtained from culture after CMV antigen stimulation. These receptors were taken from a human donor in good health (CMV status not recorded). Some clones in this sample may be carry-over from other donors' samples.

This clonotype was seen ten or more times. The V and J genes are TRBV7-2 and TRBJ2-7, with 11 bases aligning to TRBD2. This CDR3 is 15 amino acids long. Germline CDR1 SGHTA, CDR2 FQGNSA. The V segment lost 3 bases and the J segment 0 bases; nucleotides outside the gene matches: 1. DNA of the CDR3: TGTGCCAGCAGCTTTGGGACTAGCGGCTCCTACGAGCAGTACTTC. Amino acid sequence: CASSFGTSGSYEQYF. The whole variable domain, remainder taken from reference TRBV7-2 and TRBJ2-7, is GAGVSQSPSNKVTEKGKDVELRCDPISGHTALYWYRQSLGQGLEFLIYFQGNSAPDKSGLPSDRFSAERTGGSVSTLTIQRTQQEDSAVYLCASSFGTSGSYEQYFGPGTRLTVT.

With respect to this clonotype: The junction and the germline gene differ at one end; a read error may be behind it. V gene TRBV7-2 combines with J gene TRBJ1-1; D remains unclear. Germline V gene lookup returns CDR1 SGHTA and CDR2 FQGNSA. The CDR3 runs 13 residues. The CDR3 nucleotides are TGTGCCGGCAGCTTAGATCCAGACACTGAAGCTTTCTTT. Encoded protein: CAGSLDPDTEAFF.

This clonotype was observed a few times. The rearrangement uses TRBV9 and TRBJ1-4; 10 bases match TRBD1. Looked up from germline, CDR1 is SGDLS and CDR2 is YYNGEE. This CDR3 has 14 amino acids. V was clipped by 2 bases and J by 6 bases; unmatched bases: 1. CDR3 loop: CASSVDRGHEKLFF. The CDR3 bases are TGTGCCAGCAGCGTCGACAGGGGGCATGAAAAACTGTTTTTT.

For the CDR3, the DNA is TGCGCCAGCAGCTTGGTATCCGGAAATCTCGAGCAGTACTTC. Encoded protein: CASSLVSGNLEQYF. This chain connects TRBV5-1 to TRBJ2-7; D is ambiguous. This CDR3 is 14 amino acids long. Per the germline V gene, CDR1 is SGHRS and CDR2 is YFSETQ. Trimming took off 0 bases at V and 6 bases at J, with 13 bases between the two ends.

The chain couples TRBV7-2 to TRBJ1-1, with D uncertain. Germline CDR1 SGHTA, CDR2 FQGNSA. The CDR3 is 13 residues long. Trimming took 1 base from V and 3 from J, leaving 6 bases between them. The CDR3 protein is CASSLGWDTEAFF. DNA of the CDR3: TGTGCCAGCAGCTTAGGTTGGGACACTGAAGCTTTCTTT. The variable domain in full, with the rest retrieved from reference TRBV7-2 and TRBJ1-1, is GAGVSQSPSNKVTEKGKDVELRCDPISGHTALYWYRQSLGQGLEFLIYFQGNSAPDKSGLPSDRFSAERTGGSVSTLTIQRTQQEDSAVYLCASSLGWDTEAFFGQGTRLTVV.

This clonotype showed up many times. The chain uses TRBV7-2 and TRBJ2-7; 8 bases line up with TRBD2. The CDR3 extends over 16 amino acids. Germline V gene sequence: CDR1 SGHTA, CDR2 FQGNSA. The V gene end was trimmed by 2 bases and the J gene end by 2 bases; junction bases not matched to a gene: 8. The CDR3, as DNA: TGTGCCAGCAGCTTACGGTCGGGAGGGGGAGCCTACGAGCAGTACTTC. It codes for CASSLRSGGGAYEQYF.

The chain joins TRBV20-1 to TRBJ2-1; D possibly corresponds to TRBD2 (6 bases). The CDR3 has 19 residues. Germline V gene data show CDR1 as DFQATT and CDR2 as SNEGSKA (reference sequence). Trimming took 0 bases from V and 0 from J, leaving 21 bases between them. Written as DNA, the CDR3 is TGCAGTGCTAGAGATTTAGGGACTCCACGCCGGAGCTCCTACAATGAGCAGTTCTTC. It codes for CSARDLGTPRRSSYNEQFF.

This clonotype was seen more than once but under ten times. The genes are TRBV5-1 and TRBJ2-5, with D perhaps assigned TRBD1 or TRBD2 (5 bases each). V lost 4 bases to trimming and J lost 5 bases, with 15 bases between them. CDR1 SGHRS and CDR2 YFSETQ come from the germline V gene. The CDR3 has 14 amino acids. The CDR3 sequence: CASSLGDPAETQYF. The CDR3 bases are TGCGCCAGCAGCCTGGGGGACCCTGCGGAGACCCAGTACTTC. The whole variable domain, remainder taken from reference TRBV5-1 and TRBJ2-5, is KAGVTQTPRYLIKTRGQQVTLSCSPISGHRSVSWYQQTPGQGLQFLFEYFSETQRNKGNFPGRFSGRQFSNSRSEMNVSTLELGDSALYLCASSLGDPAETQYFGPGTRLLVL.

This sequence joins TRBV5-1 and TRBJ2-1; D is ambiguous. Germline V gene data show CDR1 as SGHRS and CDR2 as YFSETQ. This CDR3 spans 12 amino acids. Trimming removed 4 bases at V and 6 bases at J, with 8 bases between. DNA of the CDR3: TGCGCCAGCAGCCCGCCTGCCAATGAGCAGTTCTTC. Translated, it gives CASSPPANEQFF.

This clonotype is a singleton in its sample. The CDR3 protein is CSARGGSGGDEAFF. The CDR3 nucleotides read TGCAGTGCTAGAGGGGGGTCGGGCGGGGATGAAGCTTTCTTT. The rearrangement links TRBV20-1 to TRBJ1-1, with TRBD1 as a possible D gene (5 bases). This CDR3 has 14 amino acids. Germline-derived CDR1 and CDR2 are DFQATT and SNEGSKA (reference sequence). The ends were cut back, 1 base at V and 7 bases at J, with 16 bases in the middle.

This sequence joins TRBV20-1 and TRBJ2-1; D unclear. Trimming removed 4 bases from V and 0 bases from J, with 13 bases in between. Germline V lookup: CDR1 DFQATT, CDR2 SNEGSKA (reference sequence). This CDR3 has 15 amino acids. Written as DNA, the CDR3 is TGCAGTGCTACCCCAGCAGTGAGCTCCTACAATGAGCAGTTCTTC. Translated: CSATPAVSSYNEQFF.

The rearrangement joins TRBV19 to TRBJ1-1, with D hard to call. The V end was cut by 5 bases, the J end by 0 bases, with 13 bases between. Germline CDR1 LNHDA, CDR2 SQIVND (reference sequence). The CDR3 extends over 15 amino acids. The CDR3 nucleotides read TGTGCCAGTAGTCCCCTGACGGGCATGAACACTGAAGCTTTCTTT. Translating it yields CASSPLTGMNTEAFF.

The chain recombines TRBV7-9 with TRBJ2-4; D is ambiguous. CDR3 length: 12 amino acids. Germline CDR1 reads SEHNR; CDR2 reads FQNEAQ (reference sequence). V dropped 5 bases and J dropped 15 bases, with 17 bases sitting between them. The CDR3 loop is CASSVWTALRYF. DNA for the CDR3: TGTGCCAGCAGCGTATGGACCGCCTTGAGGTACTTC. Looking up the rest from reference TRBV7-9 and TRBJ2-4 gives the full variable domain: DTGVSQNPRHKITKRGQNVTFRCDPISEHNRLYWYRQTLGQGPEFLTYFQNEAQLEKSRLLSDRFSAERPKGSFSTLEIQRTEQGDSAMYLCASSVWTALRYFGAGTRLSVL.

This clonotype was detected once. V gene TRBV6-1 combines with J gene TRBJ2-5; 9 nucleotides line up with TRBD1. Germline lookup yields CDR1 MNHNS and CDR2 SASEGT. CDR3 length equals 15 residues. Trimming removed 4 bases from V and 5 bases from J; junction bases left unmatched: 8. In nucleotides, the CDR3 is TGTGCCAGCAGTGTCCCTACAGGGGGCGCGGAGACCCAGTACTTC. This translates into CASSVPTGGAETQYF.

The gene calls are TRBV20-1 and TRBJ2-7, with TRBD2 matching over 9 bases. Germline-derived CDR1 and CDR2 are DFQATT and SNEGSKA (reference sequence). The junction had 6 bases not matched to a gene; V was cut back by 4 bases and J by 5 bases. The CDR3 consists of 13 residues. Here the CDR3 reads CSANLAGAHEQYF. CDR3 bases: TGCAGTGCTAACTTAGCGGGAGCCCACGAGCAGTACTTC.

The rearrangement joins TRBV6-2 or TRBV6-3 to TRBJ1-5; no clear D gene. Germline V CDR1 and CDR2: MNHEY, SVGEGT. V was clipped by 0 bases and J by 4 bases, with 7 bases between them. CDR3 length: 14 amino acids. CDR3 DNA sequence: TGTGCCAGCAGTTACTCGCTCCGGAATCAGCCCCAGCATTTT. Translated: CASSYSLRNQPQHF.

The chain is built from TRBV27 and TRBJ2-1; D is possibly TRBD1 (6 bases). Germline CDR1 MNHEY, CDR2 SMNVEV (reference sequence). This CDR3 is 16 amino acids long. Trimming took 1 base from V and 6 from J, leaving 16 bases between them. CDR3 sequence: CASSLLGGPRVNEQFF. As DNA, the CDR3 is TGTGCCAGCAGTTTATTAGGGGGACCGCGAGTCAATGAGCAGTTCTTC.

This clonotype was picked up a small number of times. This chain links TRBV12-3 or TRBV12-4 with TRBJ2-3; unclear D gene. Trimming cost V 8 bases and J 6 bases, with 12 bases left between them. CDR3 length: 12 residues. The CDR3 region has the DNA TGTGCCAGCGGAATTCAGGTCGATACGCAGTATTTT. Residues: CASGIQVDTQYF.

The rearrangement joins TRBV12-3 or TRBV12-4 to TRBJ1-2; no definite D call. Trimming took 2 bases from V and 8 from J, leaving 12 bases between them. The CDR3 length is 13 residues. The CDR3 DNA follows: TGTGCCAGCAGTTTAATCGCCGAGCGGGGCTACACCTTC. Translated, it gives CASSLIAERGYTF.

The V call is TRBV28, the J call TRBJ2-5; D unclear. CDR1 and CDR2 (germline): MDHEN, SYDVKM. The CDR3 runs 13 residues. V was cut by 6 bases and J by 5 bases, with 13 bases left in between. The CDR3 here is CASRRPPGETQYF. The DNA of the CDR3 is TGTGCCAGCAGACGCCCCCCTGGGGAGACCCAGTACTTC. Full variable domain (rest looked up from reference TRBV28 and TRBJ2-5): DVKVTQSSRYLVKRTGEKVFLECVQDMDHENMFWYRQDPGLGLRLIYFSYDVKMKEKGDIPEGYSVSREKKERFSLILESASTNQTSMYLCASRRPPGETQYFGPGTRLLVL.

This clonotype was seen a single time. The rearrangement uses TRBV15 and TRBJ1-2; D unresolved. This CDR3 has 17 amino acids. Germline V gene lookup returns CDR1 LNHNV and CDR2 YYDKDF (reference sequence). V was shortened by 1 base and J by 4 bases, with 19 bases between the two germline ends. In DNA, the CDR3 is TGTGCCACCAGCAGAGTGGGGATGGGCCGCGGCGCCTATGGCTACACCTTC. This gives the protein CATSRVGMGRGAYGYTF. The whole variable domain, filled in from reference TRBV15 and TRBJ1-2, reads DAMVIQNPRYQVTQFGKPVTLSCSQTLNHNVMYWYQQKSSQAPKLLFHYYDKDFNNEADTPDNFQSRRPNTSFCFLDIRSPGLGDTAMYLCATSRVGMGRGAYGYTFGSGTRLTVV.

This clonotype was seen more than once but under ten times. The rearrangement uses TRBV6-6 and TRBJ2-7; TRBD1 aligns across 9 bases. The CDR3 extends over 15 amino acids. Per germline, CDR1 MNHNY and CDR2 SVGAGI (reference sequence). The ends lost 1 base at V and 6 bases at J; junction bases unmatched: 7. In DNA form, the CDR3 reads TGTGCCAGCAGTTACTACCGGACAGGGGCTGGCGAGCAGTACTTC. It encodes CASSYYRTGAGEQYF.

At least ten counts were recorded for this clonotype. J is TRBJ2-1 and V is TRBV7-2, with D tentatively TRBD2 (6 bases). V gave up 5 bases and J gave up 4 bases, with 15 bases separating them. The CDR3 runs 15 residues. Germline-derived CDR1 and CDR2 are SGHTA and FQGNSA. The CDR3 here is CASSSPPGVYNEQFF. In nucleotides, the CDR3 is TGTGCCAGCAGCAGCCCGCCGGGGGTGTACAATGAGCAGTTCTTC.

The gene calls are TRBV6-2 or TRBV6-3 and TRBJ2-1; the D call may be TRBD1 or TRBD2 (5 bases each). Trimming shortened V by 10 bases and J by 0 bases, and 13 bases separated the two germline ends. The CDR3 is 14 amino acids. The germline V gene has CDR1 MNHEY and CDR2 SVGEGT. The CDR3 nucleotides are TGTGCCACCCTTCCAGGGAGCTCCTACAATGAGCAGTTCTTC. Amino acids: CATLPGSSYNEQFF.